Here is one T cell receptor beta chain with its context. There is no known antigen for this receptor. One base away there is no much larger clone; base qualities are not given. The cohort comprised 710 or so healthy bone marrow donors. At the time of sampling, every cohort member was nominally healthy, though immune exposures that went unrecorded were likely present. The donor was CMV seropositive and was included in the group of 289 seropositive cohort members. Every donor gave a peripheral blood sample, and the peripheral blood mononuclear cells from that sample were used for TCR beta sequencing. Genomic DNA was extracted from the blood cell samples with the Qiagen DNeasy Blood Extraction Kit. The sample originates from a study of cytomegalovirus exposure and HLA in healthy donors (TCRdb year 2017). For the study in its entirety: An earlier analysis of under 600 of the donors reported 250 to 300 Gb of sequence data and 100 million to 130 million unique TCR beta sequences from about 179 million T cells. An early release that covered about 600 HLA-typed donors contained approximately 300 gigabases of sequencing data and 80 million or so unique TCR sequences. Class I and class II HLA loci were covered by the typing at four-digit resolution. The study combined high-throughput TCR immunosequencing, statistical association of individual TCRs with disease status, and machine learning to predict cytomegalovirus infection status. The study profiled the T cell repertoires of about 640 subjects by immunosequencing and related them to cytomegalovirus serostatus. The genetic ancestry cluster associated with self-reported Caucasian donors included approximately 85% of the 398 genotyped donors. Because of strong linkage in the cohort, four to six DR-DQ haplotypes were treated as single units for association and clustering. Alongside the repertoire data, information on donor age, sex, ethnicity and CMV serostatus was compiled. A separate validation cohort of 100 to 150 different subjects was used in addition to the 666-subject first cohort. Typing coverage differed by locus: A, B, C, DRB1 and DQB1 were typed in roughly 620-640 donors, DQA1 in 522, DPA1 in around 610, and DPB1 in just under 480. The later analysis used no new phenotypic data to find candidate immune exposures, relying instead on TCR beta sequences and their occurrence across donors. In a later genetic analysis, genome-wide SNP genotypes for about 65% of the roughly 670 donors were used, and that subset was treated as a discovery cohort. Every discovery cohort repertoire had been produced on one sequencing platform. A later analysis re-analyzed previously published TCR beta repertoires from several hundred donors and added high-resolution HLA genotyping to study TCR occurrence patterns. The study was designed to test whether signatures of past pathogen exposure could be identified by cataloging public T cell receptors. Across 398 genotyped donors of the cohort, an average of about 200,000 unique TCR beta nucleotide sequences per donor were sequenced, and around 19% of those sequences were non-productive. An earlier analysis of 450 to 750 of the donors used high-throughput TCR beta sequencing to judge whether each TCR beta V gene segment behaved as functional or pseudogenic. General findings and caveats noted by the study authors: The cohort was sequenced for TCR beta chains only, and without alpha or paired-chain data the features that could be detected were limited. Assigning TCR associations to individual alleles was difficult when HLA alleles, especially DR and DQ, strongly co-occurred. An association between a missense DCLRE1C variant and V-gene and J-gene trimming of TCR beta chains was found in a later genetic analysis and replicated in an independent cohort. In both the original and validation cohorts, the classifier was reported to diagnose cytomegalovirus status with high specificity and sensitivity. In a later analysis, about 16,000 TCR beta sequences were associated with specific HLA alleles at a false discovery rate of 0.05. In a later genetic analysis, fewer N-insertions in productive TCRs were reported among donors in an Asian-associated ancestry cluster than the 666-donor mean. Immune exposure information for the cohort was limited to CMV serostatus. A further reported finding was that TCR beta sequences accurately predicted the HLA-A and HLA-B alleles for most subjects in the first cohort. Across donors, most TCR sequences were observed very rarely, whereas some public TCRs were present in many individuals. Linkage disequilibrium might explain the correlated functional status among segregating V segments, but an unknown experimental factor could not be excluded. In a later analysis, HLA-associated TCR beta chains were found to be more clonally expanded and to have lower generation probabilities than equally common non-associated chains. In vitro tests confirmed that a few of the cytomegalovirus-associated TCR beta chains recognize cytomegalovirus antigens. The 87-base-pair reads could not distinguish some IMGT-functional V segments, including TRBV6-2 and TRBV6-3, so those segments were excluded. An earlier analysis of approximately 570 of the donors showed that most TCR beta V segments appeared in productive rearrangements either about 87% or about 30% of the time, which broadly matched IMGT annotations. The authors suggested that the approach could potentially be generalized to other disease states and immunological phenotypes. Presence/absence analyses assumed roughly uniform sequencing depth across donors, an assumption that may not hold. A later analysis found that TCR association rates varied across HLA loci, with DRB1 alleles showing the most associated TCRs and HLA-C alleles the fewest. A later analysis reported that several top co-occurrence clusters appeared linked to parvovirus B19, influenza, CMV and Epstein-Barr virus. In the study, 150 to 200 TCR beta chains were listed as associated with cytomegalovirus. Because counts were too low, roughly 16 rarely observed V segments, including chromosome 9 orphons, were left out of the earlier analysis of 587 of the donors. Most CMV-associated TCR beta chains appeared to be HLA-restricted in a later analysis, and the HLA associations seemed to be driven largely by CMV exposure. Because HLA typing was unavailable for some donors at each locus, only the typed subset was used in association tests. A group of highly shared sequence variants was considered likely to be a technical artifact of the sequencing pipeline.

The V and J ends are trimmed by 5 bases and 1 base, leaving 17 bases between them. From its cysteine to its phenylalanine, the CDR3 spans 16 amino acids. Left in the record is the CDR3 DNA by itself, 48 bases read in frame from the first base. CDR1 and CDR2, per the germline V gene, are MDHEN and SYDVKM. Libraries were made using the immunoSEQ multiplex PCR assay. For the multiplex PCR, a mixture combining 60 forward primers for TCR Vbeta segments and 13 reverse primers for TCR Jbeta segments was used. Amplification of the CDR3 region of rearranged TCR beta genes was performed with a multiplex PCR assay on genomic DNA. On the Illumina HiSeq System, the amplified TCR beta libraries were sequenced as 87-base-pair reads. Per the authors' processing: In a later analysis, roughly 80 million unique TCR beta chains were counted across the roughly 610 repertoires, and roughly 9.9 million of these chains were shared by at least two donors. To remove PCR and sequencing errors, raw reads were error-corrected and collapsed into unique sequences using a nearest-neighbor algorithm that merged closely related sequences. To assign V, D and J gene segments, CDR3 sequences were aligned to IMGT reference sequences. For a sequence to be retained, a match of at least six nucleotides was required to both a V gene segment and a J gene segment. Rearrangements were called productive when the CDR3 lacked stop codons and stayed in frame with V and J; all others were non-productive. CDR3 was defined by IMGT convention, running from the second conserved V-encoded cysteine to the conserved J-encoded phenylalanine. The earlier analysis of roughly 590 of the donors excluded sequences that lacked an unambiguous match to a single V gene segment. In an earlier analysis of several hundred of the donors, V segments were called functional above 56.7% productive rearrangements and were called segregating when the between-donor standard deviation exceeded 5%. A statistical classification framework was built for diagnosing cytomegalovirus status from the catalog of TCR beta chain sequences. In a later analysis, V and J genes were assigned by comparing TCR nucleotide sequences against IMGT/GENE-DB human TR gene sequences. The TCRdist pipeline was used in a later analysis to assign CDR3 sequences and most-parsimonious VDJ recombination scenarios. In a later analysis, every TCR beta chain was defined by the combination of its CDR3 amino acid sequence and its V-gene family, and reads without a unique V-gene family were dropped. To address suspected cross-contamination and a sequencing artifact, a later analysis removed approximately 590 highly shared, low-generation-probability nucleotide sequences. A later analysis calculated a clonal expansion index for each public chain from normalized within-repertoire ranks of inferred template counts. In a later analysis, generation probabilities were computed with a VDJ recombination model fitted to out-of-frame rearrangements, and the resulting probabilities were checked against IGoR. In a later analysis, TCR-TCR, TCR-HLA and TCR-CMV co-occurrence was scored with hypergeometric tests, and a repertoire-size bias correction was applied to TCR pairs. In a later analysis, false discovery rates were estimated by permuting HLA or CMV assignments 20 times. A later analysis grouped co-occurring TCRs with DBSCAN, adding TCRdist sequence similarity when clustering within HLA-allele-positive subsets. Repertoires with fewer than 30,000 or more than 120,000 public chains were left out of co-occurrence clustering, as were about 5 repertoires with anomalous nucleotide sharing. TCRdb retrieved this table from immuneACCESS and kept in-frame rearrangements only. Not all clones are present; in checked studies, unresolved V genes account for under half, and no reason is known for the remainder. The V and J calls and clone size come from that table; D and trimming were worked out from the DNA. For this sample the table gives fewer than 130,000 clones, of which more than 60% were detected only once. The ten top clones hold roughly 6% of the sample.

Sequencing used PBMCs. This clonotype was sampled from a man aged 25-45 years in good health and CMV-seropositive. This chain joins TRBV28 to TRBJ1-2; no D gene call is confident. The CDR3 protein sequence reads: CASSPQNLPDNYGYTF. The nucleotides are TGTGCCAGCAGTCCGCAAAACCTCCCAGATAACTATGGCTACACCTTC.